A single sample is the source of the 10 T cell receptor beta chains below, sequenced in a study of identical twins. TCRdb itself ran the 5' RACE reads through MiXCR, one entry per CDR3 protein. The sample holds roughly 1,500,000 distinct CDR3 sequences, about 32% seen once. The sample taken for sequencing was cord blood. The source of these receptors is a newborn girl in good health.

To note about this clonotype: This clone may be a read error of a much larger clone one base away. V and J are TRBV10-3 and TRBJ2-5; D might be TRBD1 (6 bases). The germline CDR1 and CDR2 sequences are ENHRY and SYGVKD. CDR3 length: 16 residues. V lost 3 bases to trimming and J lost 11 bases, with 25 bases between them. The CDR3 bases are TGTGCCATCAGTGACTCCACAGGGAAAAGCTACAATGAGCAGTACTTC. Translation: CAISDSTGKSYNEQYF.

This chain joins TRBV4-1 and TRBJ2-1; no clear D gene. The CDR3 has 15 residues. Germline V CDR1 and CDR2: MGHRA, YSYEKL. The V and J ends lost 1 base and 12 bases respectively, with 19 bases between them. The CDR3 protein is CASSQVPPGSGMQFF. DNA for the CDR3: TGCGCCAGCAGCCAAGTGCCTCCTGGCTCGGGTATGCAGTTCTTC.

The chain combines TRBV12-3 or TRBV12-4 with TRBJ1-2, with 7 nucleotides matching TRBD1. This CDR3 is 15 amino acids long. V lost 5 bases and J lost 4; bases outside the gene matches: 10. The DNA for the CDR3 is TGTGCCAGCAGTAACAGGGGAAAAGGGTCCTATGGCTACACCTTC. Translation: CASSNRGKGSYGYTF.

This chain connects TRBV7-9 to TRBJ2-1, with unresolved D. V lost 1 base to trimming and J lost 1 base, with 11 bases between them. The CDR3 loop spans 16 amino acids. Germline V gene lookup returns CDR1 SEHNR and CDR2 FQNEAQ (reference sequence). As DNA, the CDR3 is TGTGCCAGCAGCTTAGTGGATGGGTTTTCCTACAATGAGCAGTTCTTC. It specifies CASSLVDGFSYNEQFF.

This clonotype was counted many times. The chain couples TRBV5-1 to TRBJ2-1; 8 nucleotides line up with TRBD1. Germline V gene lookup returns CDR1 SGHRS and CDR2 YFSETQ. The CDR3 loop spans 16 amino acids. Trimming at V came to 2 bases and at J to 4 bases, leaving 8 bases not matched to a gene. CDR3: CASSFLQGVSYNEQFF. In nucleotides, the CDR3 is TGCGCCAGCAGCTTCTTACAGGGGGTTTCGTACAATGAGCAGTTCTTC.

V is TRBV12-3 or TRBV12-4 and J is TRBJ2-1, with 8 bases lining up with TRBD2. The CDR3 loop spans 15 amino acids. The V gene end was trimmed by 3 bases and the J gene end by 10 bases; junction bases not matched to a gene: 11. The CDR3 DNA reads TGTGCCAGCAGTTTTCTACAGCGGGGGCCCCTAGAGCAGTTCTTC. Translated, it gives CASSFLQRGPLEQFF.

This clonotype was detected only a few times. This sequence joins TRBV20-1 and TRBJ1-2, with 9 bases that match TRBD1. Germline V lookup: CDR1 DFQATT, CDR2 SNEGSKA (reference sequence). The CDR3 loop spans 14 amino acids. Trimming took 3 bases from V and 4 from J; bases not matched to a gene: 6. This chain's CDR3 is CSASGTGSPYGYTF. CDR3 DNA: TGCAGTGCTAGCGGGACAGGGAGTCCCTATGGCTACACCTTC.

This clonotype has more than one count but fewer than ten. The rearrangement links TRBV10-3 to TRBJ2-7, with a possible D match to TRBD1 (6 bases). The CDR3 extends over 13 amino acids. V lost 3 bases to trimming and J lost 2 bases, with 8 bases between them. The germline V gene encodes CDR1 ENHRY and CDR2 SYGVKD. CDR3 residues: CAISDWDTYEQYF. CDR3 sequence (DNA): TGTGCCATCAGTGATTGGGACACCTACGAGCAGTACTTC.

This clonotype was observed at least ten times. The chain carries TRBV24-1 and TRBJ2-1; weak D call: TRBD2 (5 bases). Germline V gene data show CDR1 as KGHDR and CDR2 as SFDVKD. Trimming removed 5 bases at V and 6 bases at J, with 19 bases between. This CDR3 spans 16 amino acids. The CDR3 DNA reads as TGTGCCACCAGTGGTGGCCCTGTACGGACTTTCAATGAGCAGTTCTTC. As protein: CATSGGPVRTFNEQFF.

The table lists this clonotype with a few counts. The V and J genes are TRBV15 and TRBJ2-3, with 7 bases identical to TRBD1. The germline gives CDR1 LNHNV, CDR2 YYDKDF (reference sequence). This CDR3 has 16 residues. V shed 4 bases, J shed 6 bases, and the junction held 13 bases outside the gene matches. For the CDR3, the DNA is TGTGCCACCAGCACCCGACAGGGTGGAGGTCTGGATACGCAGTATTTT. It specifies CATSTRQGGGLDTQYF. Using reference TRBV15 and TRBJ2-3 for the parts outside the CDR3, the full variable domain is DAMVIQNPRYQVTQFGKPVTLSCSQTLNHNVMYWYQQKSSQAPKLLFHYYDKDFNNEADTPDNFQSRRPNTSFCFLDIRSPGLGDTAMYLCATSTRQGGGLDTQYFGPGTRLTVL.